This T cell receptor beta chain came from a study of T cells in tumors after PD-1 blockade. Across the study: Patients received pembrolizumab 200 mg every 3 weeks or cemiplimab 350 mg every 2 weeks. On average, peripheral blood gave over 95,000 TCR templates and under 40,000 unique clonotypes. During anti-PD-1 treatment, some patients continued daily vismodegib 150 mg. Study findings and constraints: Peripheral recruitment is suggested, as some novel exhausted tumor clones were in pre-treatment blood.

CDR1 KGHSH and CDR2 LQKENI come from the germline V gene. This CDR3 region has 16 residues. V lost 1 base and J lost 3, with 15 bases in between. Produced via immunoSEQ multiplex PCR; TCRdb's table is partial and in-frame only. The sample lists about 59,000 clones, around 80% occurring once. To note about this clone: No antigen is known for it.

The sequence derives from a human donor with basal cell carcinoma. This chain connects TRBV18 to TRBJ1-1; perhaps TRBD1 as D (6 bases). The source material was PBMCs, sampled before anti-PD-1 treatment. The DNA for the CDR3 is TGTGCCAGCTCACCACGGCCGTTCAGGGGTGACACTGAAGCTTTCTTT. The encoded protein is CASSPRPFRGDTEAFF.